A single sample gave rise to the 7 T cell receptor beta chains below, sequenced in a study of shared clonotypes between healthy human individuals. Here immunoSEQ multiplex PCR was the method, and the copy in TCRdb shows in-frame clones only, minus some. Counted here are nearly 1 million clones, over 60% occurring once; the ten biggest clones make up approximately 1.5%. Material: memory CD4+ T cells sorted from blood. Subset described: CD45RA-negative fraction. These TCRs come from a man younger than 35 in good health.

As to this clone: One end of the junction varies from germline; a read error may be responsible. The chain uses TRBV30 and TRBJ1-3; 9 bases are a match to TRBD1. Germline CDR1 and CDR2: GTSNPN and SVGIG (reference sequence). The CDR3 sequence is 14 residues long. In DNA form, the CDR3 reads TGTGCCTGGAGCCTTCTCGAGGGGGGACAGGGTGAGGATTTT. Translated, it gives CAWSLLEGGQGEDF. The entire variable domain, with the rest obtained from reference TRBV30 and TRBJ1-3, is as follows: SQTIHQWPATLVQPVGSPLSLECTVEGTSNPNLYWYRQAAGRGLQLLFYSVGIGQISSEVPQNLSASRPQDRQFILSSKKLLLSDSGFYLCAWSLLEGGQGEDFGEGSWLTVV.

The rearrangement joins TRBV9 to TRBJ2-2; 9 bases map to TRBD2. Unmatched junction bases numbered 17, after V lost 0 bases and J lost 5 bases. Germline V gives CDR1 SGDLS, CDR2 YYNGEE. The CDR3 runs to 20 residues. The chain's CDR3 is CASSVVPYASGAGTTGELFF. The CDR3 DNA sequence: TGTGCCAGCAGCGTAGTCCCCTACGCTAGCGGGGCGGGAACAACCGGGGAGCTGTTTTTT.

The chain couples TRBV19 to TRBJ2-1; 8 nucleotides match TRBD2. The CDR3 runs to 16 residues. Germline V CDR1 and CDR2: LNHDA, SQIVND (reference sequence). V lost 0 bases, J lost 5 bases, and 6 bases stayed unmatched. CDR3 coding DNA: TGTGCCAGTAGTATAGAAGCGAGCGGGGGTAACAATGAGCAGTTCTTC. It encodes CASSIEASGGNNEQFF.

The chain uses TRBV2 and TRBJ2-7; D is perhaps TRBD2 (5 bases). Germline V gene lookup returns CDR1 SNHLY and CDR2 FYNNEI. Trimming pared 6 bases from V and 2 bases from J, leaving 11 bases between. There are 13 residues in the CDR3. As DNA, the CDR3 is TGTGCCAGCAGGGAGGTTTTGGCCTACGAGCAGTACTTC. Its protein product is CASREVLAYEQYF.

This clone appeared a few times. The chain joins TRBV5-5 to TRBJ2-1; D tentatively reads TRBD1 or TRBD2 (5 bases each). Germline values: CDR1 SGHKS, CDR2 YYEKEE (reference sequence). The CDR3 totals 15 residues. V gave up 3 bases and J gave up 7 bases, with 17 bases separating them. The CDR3 region is CASSSLRGLGNEQFF. CDR3 coding DNA: TGTGCCAGCAGCTCCCTGAGGGGCCTCGGGAATGAGCAGTTCTTC.

V usage is TRBV30 and J usage is TRBJ1-1; no definite D call. The CDR3 runs 13 residues. Germline V lookup: CDR1 GTSNPN, CDR2 SVGIG (reference sequence). The V end was cut by 2 bases, the J end by 9 bases, with 16 bases between. The CDR3: CAWSPREARKAFF. The CDR3 region has the DNA TGTGCCTGGAGTCCTCGGGAGGCCCGAAAAGCTTTCTTT.

The gene calls are TRBV2 and TRBJ1-5; D gene ambiguous. The CDR3 loop spans 13 amino acids. The ends were cut back, 6 bases at V and 4 bases at J, with 10 bases in the middle. CDR1 is SNHLY, CDR2 FYNNEI, per germline. The CDR3 DNA follows: TGTGCCAGCAGCCCAGGAAGAAATCAGCCCCAGCATTTT. It yields the protein CASSPGRNQPQHF.